The clone carrying this TCR beta chain was picked up one time. Its antigen is undetermined. V lost 3 bases and J 8 bases, leaving 22 bases between the germline ends. There are 16 residues in the CDR3. Germline V CDR1 and CDR2: GTSNPN, SVGIG (reference sequence). These data originate in a study of T cells in Graves' hyperthyroidism and ophthalmopathy. The study, taken as a whole, reports: For ophthalmopathy, model prediction preceded onset by a median roughly 6.3 months.

With a duration under 2 months, the hyperthyroidism was newly diagnosed in patients aged 18 to 65. Amplified regions were TCR beta CDR3 sequences from RNA transcripts. First-round RT-PCR targeting the TCR CDR3 was performed with the HTBI primer set. MiXCR, applied by TCRdb to the multiplex PCR reads, yields one record per CDR3 protein. The profile covers roughly 100,000 distinct CDR3 sequences, with about 40% appearing a single time and approximately 10% taken by the ten largest. Sequenced material: peripheral blood or thyroid tissue (not recorded which). This receptor was obtained from a woman aged 25 to 39 with Graves' hyperthyroidism. V is TRBV30 and J is TRBJ1-4, with TRBD1 as a possible D gene (6 bases). The CDR3 protein is CAWSIDWTALVEKLFF. The CDR3 coding sequence is TGTGCCTGGAGCATAGATTGGACAGCCCTGGTGGAAAAACTGTTTTTT. The whole variable domain, filled in from reference TRBV30 and TRBJ1-4, reads SQTIHQWPATLVQPVGSPLSLECTVEGTSNPNLYWYRQAAGRGLQLLFYSVGIGQISSEVPQNLSASRPQDRQFILSSKKLLLSDSGFYLCAWSIDWTALVEKLFFGSGTQLSVL.